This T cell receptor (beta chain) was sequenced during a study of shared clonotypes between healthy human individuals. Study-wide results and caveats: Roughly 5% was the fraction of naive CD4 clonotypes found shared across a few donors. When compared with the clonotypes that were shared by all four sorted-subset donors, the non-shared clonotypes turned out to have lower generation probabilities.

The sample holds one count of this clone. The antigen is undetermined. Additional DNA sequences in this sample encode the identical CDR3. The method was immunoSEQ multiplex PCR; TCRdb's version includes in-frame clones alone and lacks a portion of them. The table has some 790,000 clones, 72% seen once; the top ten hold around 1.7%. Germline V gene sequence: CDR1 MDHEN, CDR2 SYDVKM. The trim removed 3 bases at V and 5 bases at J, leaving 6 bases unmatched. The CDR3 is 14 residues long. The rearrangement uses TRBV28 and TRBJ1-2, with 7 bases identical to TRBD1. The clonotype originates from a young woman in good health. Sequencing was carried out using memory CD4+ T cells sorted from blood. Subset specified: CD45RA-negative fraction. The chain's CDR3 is CASSLGGTAYGYTF. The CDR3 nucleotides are TGTGCCAGCAGTTTGGGCGGGACAGCGTATGGCTACACCTTC.